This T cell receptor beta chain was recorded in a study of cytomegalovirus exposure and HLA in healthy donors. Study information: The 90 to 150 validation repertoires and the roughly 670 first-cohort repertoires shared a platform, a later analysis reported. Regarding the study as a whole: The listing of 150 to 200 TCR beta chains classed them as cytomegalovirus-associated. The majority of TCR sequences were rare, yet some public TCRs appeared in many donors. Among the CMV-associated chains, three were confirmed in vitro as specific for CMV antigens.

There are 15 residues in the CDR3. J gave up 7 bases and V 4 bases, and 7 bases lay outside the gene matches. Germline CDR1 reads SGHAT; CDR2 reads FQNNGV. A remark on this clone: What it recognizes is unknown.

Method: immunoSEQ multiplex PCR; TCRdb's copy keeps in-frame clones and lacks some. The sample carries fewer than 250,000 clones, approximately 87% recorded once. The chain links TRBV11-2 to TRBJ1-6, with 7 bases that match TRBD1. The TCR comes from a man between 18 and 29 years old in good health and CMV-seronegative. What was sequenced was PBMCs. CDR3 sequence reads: CASSSRTGSNSPLHF. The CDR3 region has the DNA TGTGCCAGCAGCTCCCGGACAGGTTCAAATTCACCCCTCCACTTT.